The next 20 T cell receptor beta chains were all read from a single sample in a study of blood T cell repertoires in COVID-19 (dated by TCRdb to between 2020 and 2021). The library was made by the immunoSEQ multiplex PCR assay. Entries here come from immuneACCESS through TCRdb and include only in-frame sequences with V and J called. Some clones fail to appear in such tables; in the studies checked, an unresolved V gene covers under half of the shortfall, and the cause of the remainder is unknown. The sample table shows more than 130,000 clones, and approximately 87% are seen once. The ten biggest clones cover approximately 4.2% of the sample. Specimen: peripheral blood. Receptors were obtained from a woman aged 40 to 50 with acute or convalescent COVID-19.

The V and J genes are TRBV27 and TRBJ1-6; D might be TRBD1 (6 bases). Trimming removed 3 bases from V and 0 bases from J, with 12 bases in between. CDR3 length: 17 residues. In germline, CDR1 is MNHEY, CDR2 SMNVEV (reference sequence). CDR3 loop: CASSFGQTSSYNSPLHF. In nucleotides, the CDR3 is TGTGCCAGCAGTTTCGGACAGACCAGCTCCTATAATTCACCCCTCCACTTT.

The chain joins TRBV7-3 to TRBJ2-1, with D maybe TRBD2 (6 bases). CDR3 length equals 15 residues. Germline values: CDR1 SGHTA, CDR2 FQGTGA. Deletions cut 5 bases from V and 4 bases from J, with 15 bases between. The CDR3 loop reads CASSLWTGAYNEQFF. The CDR3 DNA follows: TGTGCCAGCAGCCTTTGGACGGGAGCGTACAATGAGCAGTTCTTC.

The V and J genes are TRBV11-2 and TRBJ1-6; D unresolved. The germline V gene encodes CDR1 SGHAT and CDR2 FQNNGV. The V end was cut by 0 bases, the J end by 5 bases, with 14 bases between. This CDR3 spans 17 amino acids. CDR3 sequence reads: CASSLDRVDTDNSPLHF. In DNA, the CDR3 is TGTGCCAGCAGCTTAGATCGGGTGGATACTGATAATTCACCCCTCCACTTT.

For the CDR3, the DNA is TGCAGCGGGTGCTGGGCCGAGAACACTGAAGCTTTCTTT. This sequence encodes CSGCWAENTEAFF. The V and J genes are TRBV29-1 and TRBJ1-1; D gene unclear. The CDR3 has 13 amino acids. Per the germline V gene, CDR1 is SQVTM and CDR2 is ANQGSEA. Trimming took 7 bases from V and 1 from J, leaving 13 bases between them.

V usage is TRBV7-2 and J usage is TRBJ2-3, with D possibly matching TRBD2 (5 bases). Trimming removed 5 bases at V and 4 bases at J, with 10 bases between. This CDR3 has 13 residues. Germline CDR1 is SGHTA and CDR2 is FQGNSA. The CDR3 reads CASSHQRADTQYF. The CDR3 DNA reads as TGTGCCAGCAGCCACCAGAGGGCAGATACGCAGTATTTT.

V is TRBV5-1 and J is TRBJ1-2; D is possibly TRBD1 (6 bases). CDR1 SGHRS and CDR2 YFSETQ come from the germline V gene. The CDR3 runs to 15 residues. The V end lost 0 bases, the J end lost 7 bases, and 16 bases lay between the germline ends. The CDR3 DNA sequence: TGCGCCAGCAGCTTGGACCCAGGGGCGAACGGTGGCTACACCTTC. Translated: CASSLDPGANGGYTF.

This clone was found a few times. V is TRBV6-5 and J is TRBJ1-3; D ambiguous. Germline loops: CDR1 MNHEY, CDR2 SVGAGI. V was pared by 7 bases and J by 7 bases, with 8 bases between. This CDR3 is built from 11 residues. The CDR3 coding sequence is TGTGCCAGCATCTCACGGAACACCATATATTTT. This encodes CASISRNTIYF.

The chain is built from TRBV7-2 and TRBJ1-1; possible D gene TRBD1, 5 bases. Trimming removed 5 bases from V and 8 bases from J, with 18 bases in between. CDR3 length: 14 residues. The germline CDR1 and CDR2 sequences are SGHTA and FQGNSA. This chain's CDR3 is CASSPLLTEREAFF. The CDR3, as DNA: TGTGCCAGCAGCCCCCTCCTGACAGAACGAGAAGCTTTCTTT.

This clone was detected only once. This sequence joins TRBV3-1 (or the pseudogene TRBV3-2) and TRBJ1-3; D is unresolved. The CDR3 runs 15 residues. Germline V gene data show CDR1 as LGHDT and CDR2 as YNNKEL (reference sequence). V was cut by 0 bases and J by 4 bases, with 10 bases left in between. As DNA, the CDR3 is TGTGCCAGCAGCCAAGACCTAACGGGGGGAAACACCATATATTTT. This translates into CASSQDLTGGNTIYF.

The chain combines TRBV28 with TRBJ1-3; D not certain. The CDR3 length is 13 residues. Germline loops: CDR1 MDHEN, CDR2 SYDVKM. Between the trimmed V and J ends, which lost 1 base and 4 bases, there was a span of 5 bases. The CDR3 bases are TGTGCCAGCAGTTTATTCATCGGAAACACCATATATTTT. It translates to CASSLFIGNTIYF.

The gene calls are TRBV2 and TRBJ2-7; 8 positions match TRBD1. The CDR3 loop spans 14 amino acids. The V gene end was trimmed by 8 bases and the J gene end by 0 bases; junction bases not matched to a gene: 6. Looked up from germline, CDR1 is SNHLY and CDR2 is FYNNEI. The CDR3 loop reads CASAGQGFSYEQYF. DNA for the CDR3: TGTGCCAGCGCCGGACAGGGATTCTCCTACGAGCAGTACTTC.

This rearrangement joins TRBV7-2 to TRBJ1-6, with 9 bases matching TRBD1. From germline, CDR1 is SGHTA and CDR2 FQGNSA. With 6 bases clipped from V and 11 bases from J, the junction kept 14 bases outside the gene matches. CDR3 length: 16 residues. CDR3 loop: CASRLYLRDRVTPLHF. CDR3 coding DNA: TGTGCCAGCAGATTATACCTCCGGGACAGGGTGACACCCCTCCACTTT.

This clone has only a few counts. The V gene is TRBV7-3, the J gene TRBJ2-7; maybe TRBD1 (6 bases). Germline assignment: CDR1 SGHTA and CDR2 FQGTGA. The CDR3 sequence is 13 residues long. V lost 3 bases and J lost 2, with 8 bases in between. The CDR3 nucleotides are TGTGCCAGCAGCTTTAGACAGGCCTACGAGCAGTACTTC. This translates into CASSFRQAYEQYF.

This clone turned up a few times. This chain connects TRBV6-5 to TRBJ2-7; D possibly corresponds to TRBD2 (5 bases). Between the trimmed V and J ends, which lost 5 bases and 3 bases, there was a span of 17 bases. The CDR3 is 15 residues long. The V gene's germline CDR1 is MNHEY and CDR2 SVGAGI. For the CDR3, the DNA is TGTGCCAGCAGTCGGGCCCGGACTGCTTTCTACGAGCAGTACTTC. Its translation: CASSRARTAFYEQYF.

V and J are TRBV7-3 and TRBJ2-3, with 8 bases identical to TRBD1. CDR1 is SGHTA and CDR2 is FQGTGA in the germline V gene. This CDR3 contains 15 residues. The trim removed 5 bases at V and 3 bases at J, leaving 7 bases unmatched. Here the CDR3 DNA reads TGTGCCAGCAGCACCCGGACAGGGAGAACAGATACGCAGTATTTT. It specifies CASSTRTGRTDTQYF.

The V call is TRBV6-5, the J call TRBJ1-1; 7 bases are shared with TRBD1. This CDR3 has 13 amino acids. V lost 4 bases and J lost 4; bases outside the gene matches: 3. Germline CDR1 MNHEY, CDR2 SVGAGI. Here the CDR3 reads CASSSQGGTEAFF. CDR3 DNA: TGTGCCAGCAGTTCTCAGGGGGGCACTGAAGCTTTCTTT.

The chain uses TRBV27 and TRBJ2-1; D possibly corresponds to TRBD1 (6 bases). This CDR3 contains 13 residues. Trimming removed 5 bases at V and 5 bases at J, with 10 bases between. Germline CDR1 is MNHEY and CDR2 is SMNVEV (reference sequence). The CDR3 coding sequence is TGTGCCAGCAGTCGGGACAAAAACAATGAGCAGTTCTTC. It yields the protein CASSRDKNNEQFF.

The chain has TRBV5-6 and TRBJ2-7, with D possibly TRBD1 on 6 matching bases. Germline V CDR1 and CDR2: SGHDT, YYEEEE. Trimming removed 0 bases from V and 0 bases from J, with 10 bases in between. This CDR3 is built from 15 residues. The CDR3 sequence is CASSLGDKSSYEQYF. CDR3 DNA: TGTGCCAGCAGCTTGGGGGACAAGAGCTCCTACGAGCAGTACTTC.

In nucleotides, the CDR3 is TGTGCCAGCAGTCTTCCGGAGGGGGCAAACAATGAGCAGTTCTTC. Its protein product is CASSLPEGANNEQFF. The chain links TRBV28 to TRBJ2-1, with a weak D call TRBD1 (7 bases). In germline, CDR1 is MDHEN, CDR2 SYDVKM. The CDR3 contains 15 residues. Trimming took off 5 bases at V and 5 bases at J, with 16 bases between the two ends.

The chain links TRBV6-4 to TRBJ2-1; maybe TRBD2 (5 bases). Trimming pared 3 bases from V and 7 bases from J, leaving 10 bases between. Germline CDR1 MRHNA, CDR2 SNTAGT. The CDR3 loop spans 13 amino acids. The CDR3 reads CASSEGSENEQFF. DNA for the CDR3: TGTGCCAGCAGTGAGGGGAGCGAAAATGAGCAGTTCTTC.